Below are 3 T cell receptor beta chains sequenced from a single sample in a study of sequential checkpoint blockade in melanoma. Produced via immunoSEQ multiplex PCR; TCRdb's table is partial and in-frame only. The sample shows about 21,000 clones, 25% to 35% of them seen only once. Treatment of the sample: randomized to nivolumab then ipilimumab (arm A) or the reverse (arm B). The source was tumor tissue (inferred from file names), collected from a patient given nivolumab and ipilimumab in sequence. These TCRs come from a human donor with melanoma.

The rearrangement joins TRBV19 to TRBJ2-5; D not certain. Per germline, CDR1 LNHDA and CDR2 SQIVND (reference sequence). V dropped 5 bases and J dropped 7 bases, with 17 bases sitting between them. This CDR3 spans 14 amino acids. CDR3 residues: CASSGSFGSGTQYF. The CDR3, as DNA: TGTGCCAGTAGTGGCTCCTTTGGATCAGGGACCCAGTACTTC.

This chain connects TRBV14 to TRBJ2-7; D is perhaps TRBD1 (6 bases). The CDR3 runs 14 residues. With 4 bases removed from V and 4 bases from J, the gap between germline ends came to 14 bases. Looked up from germline, CDR1 is SGHDN and CDR2 is FVKESK. The CDR3 reads CASSPAGTNYEQYF. For the CDR3, the DNA is TGTGCCAGCAGCCCCGCCGGGACAAATTACGAGCAGTACTTC. Variable domain in full (rest from reference TRBV14 and TRBJ2-7): EAGVTQFPSHSVIEKGQTVTLRCDPISGHDNLYWYRRVMGKEIKFLLHFVKESKQDESGMPNNRFLAERTGGTYSTLKVQPAELEDSGVYFCASSPAGTNYEQYFGPGTRLTVT.

The rearrangement uses TRBV28 and TRBJ2-3; 11 bases are shared with TRBD1. The CDR3 is 16 residues long. Trimming took 3 bases from V and 2 from J; bases not matched to a gene: 4. The V gene's germline CDR1 is MDHEN and CDR2 SYDVKM. The CDR3 protein is CASSLGTGGFTDTQYF. The CDR3 DNA sequence: TGTGCCAGCAGTTTGGGGACAGGGGGATTCACAGATACGCAGTATTTT. The entire variable domain, with the rest obtained from reference TRBV28 and TRBJ2-3, is as follows: DVKVTQSSRYLVKRTGEKVFLECVQDMDHENMFWYRQDPGLGLRLIYFSYDVKMKEKGDIPEGYSVSREKKERFSLILESASTNQTSMYLCASSLGTGGFTDTQYFGPGTRLTVL.